This T cell receptor (beta chain) appears in the sequencing data of a study of cytomegalovirus exposure and HLA in healthy donors. General study points: Reported results showed that the classifier diagnosed cytomegalovirus status with high specificity and sensitivity. Several top significant clusters appeared, in a later analysis, to be linked to common viral pathogens.

Healthy bone marrow donors made up the donors. There were likely unrecorded immune exposures, though donors were nominally healthy when sampled. Both 60 Vbeta primers and 13 Jbeta primers went into the PCR. Data came from immunoSEQ multiplex PCR; TCRdb stores just in-frame clones and leaves some out. The table lists some 130,000 clones, roughly 74% of them singletons, with around 7.2% in the top ten. Germline V CDR1 and CDR2: SGHVS, FNYEAQ. The CDR3 extends over 15 amino acids. The V end lost 3 bases, the J end lost 2 bases, and 13 bases lay between the germline ends. This clone was seen a few times. The antigen remains undetermined.

The sequence was collected from a male donor in good health and CMV-seronegative. The sample taken for sequencing was PBMCs. The chain combines TRBV7-6 with TRBJ2-5; TRBD2 is a possible D gene (6 bases). The CDR3 DNA reads as TGTGCCAGCAGCTTTACCGGGACTTCACAAGAGACCCAGTACTTC. It is translated as CASSFTGTSQETQYF.